One sample yielded the 20 T cell receptor beta chains listed below, sequenced in a study of blood T cells in healthy people across ages. Combining a sample-barcoded 5' primer with a J-beta primer mix, a second PCR ran for about 6 to 12 cycles. One entry per CDR3 protein, called by TCRdb with MiXCR from the 5' RACE reads. This table has 650,000 to 1,000,000 distinct CDR3 sequences, about 37% appearing once. The specimen was blood. These TCRs come from a man in his late teens or twenties in good health.

In its sample, this clonotype was seen many times. V is TRBV29-1 and J is TRBJ2-1, with TRBD2 identical over 10 bases. This CDR3 region has 14 residues. The junction had 10 bases not matched to a gene; V was cut back by 7 bases and J by 7 bases. Germline V gene sequence: CDR1 SQVTM, CDR2 ANQGSEA. CDR3 sequence reads: CSATSGEESNEQFF. CDR3 coding DNA: TGCAGCGCTACTAGCGGGGAGGAGTCAAATGAGCAGTTCTTC.

In its sample, this clonotype was seen a few times. J is TRBJ1-6 and V is TRBV7-2; D uncertain. Germline assignment: CDR1 SGHTA and CDR2 FQGNSA. Trimming cost V 6 bases and J 0 bases, with 6 bases left between them. The CDR3 runs 14 residues. CDR3 coding DNA: TGTGCCAGCAGGGTGAGCTCCTATAATTCACCCCTCCACTTT. As protein: CASRVSSYNSPLHF.

This clonotype was detected ten times or more. This rearrangement joins TRBV5-1 to TRBJ2-3; D is uncertain. Germline CDR1 reads SGHRS; CDR2 reads YFSETQ. The V end was cut by 0 bases, the J end by 1 base, with 6 bases between. CDR3 length equals 14 residues. The CDR3 spells CASSLDWGTDTQYF. The CDR3 DNA reads as TGCGCCAGCAGCTTGGACTGGGGCACAGATACGCAGTATTTT.

The chain joins TRBV4-3 to TRBJ2-5, with a tentative D call TRBD2 (7 bases). From germline, CDR1 is LGHNA and CDR2 YSLEER. The CDR3 runs to 15 residues. The V end lost 4 bases, the J end lost 11 bases, and 23 bases lay between the germline ends. The DNA of the CDR3 is TGCGCCAGCAGCCTAAGGGGGGGGGCCCACAATGAGCAGTACTTC. This encodes CASSLRGGAHNEQYF.

The gene calls are TRBV5-6 and TRBJ2-1; 7 bases are a match to TRBD2. V lost 3 bases, J lost 0 bases, and 21 bases stayed unmatched. In germline, CDR1 is SGHDT, CDR2 YYEEEE. The CDR3 extends over 21 amino acids. CDR3 DNA sequence: TGTGCCAGCAGCTGGGGGGGGATACATCCGGAAGGGGCCTCCTCCTACAATGAGCAGTTCTTC. It encodes CASSWGGIHPEGASSYNEQFF.

This clonotype was picked up many times. Compared with germline, one end of the junction differs, possibly owing to a read error. The chain employs TRBV4-2 and TRBJ2-3; D is undetermined. The germline gives CDR1 LGHNA, CDR2 YNFKEQ. This CDR3 spans 13 amino acids. The CDR3 bases are TGCGCCAGCAGCCAAGACCCCACAGATACGCAGTATTTT. Translation gives CASSQDPTDTQYF.

This clonotype has just a few counts. The chain combines TRBV20-1 with TRBJ1-5; D is perhaps TRBD1 (6 bases). Trimming pared 0 bases from V and 3 bases from J, leaving 12 bases between. CDR3 size: 15 residues. In germline, CDR1 is DFQATT, CDR2 SNEGSKA (reference sequence). The CDR3 protein is CSARDAQGINQPQHF. The CDR3 nucleotides read TGCAGTGCTAGAGATGCACAGGGCATCAATCAGCCCCAGCATTTT.

In nucleotides, the CDR3 is TGTGCCAGCAGTGAAGTCGTGCTAGCCTACGAGCAGTACTTC. Translating it yields CASSEVVLAYEQYF. J is TRBJ2-7 and V is TRBV6-1; D not resolved. This CDR3 comprises 14 residues. The V gene's germline CDR1 is MNHNS and CDR2 SASEGT. Deletions cut 1 base from V and 2 bases from J, with 9 bases between.

This clonotype was picked up many times. CDR3: CASSNGLAGAAGNIQYF. The CDR3 DNA reads TGCGCCAGCAGCAACGGACTAGCGGGGGCCGCAGGGAACATTCAGTACTTC. The V and J genes are TRBV5-1 and TRBJ2-4; TRBD2 agrees at 13 bases. Germline-derived CDR1 and CDR2 are SGHRS and YFSETQ. This CDR3 comprises 17 residues. The ends lost 4 bases at V and 7 bases at J; junction bases unmatched: 11.

This rearrangement joins TRBV9 to TRBJ2-3; 12 bases match TRBD2. The germline gives CDR1 SGDLS, CDR2 YYNGEE. This CDR3 region has 17 residues. J gave up 0 bases and V 7 bases, and 9 bases lay outside the gene matches. DNA for the CDR3: TGTGCCAGCTCCAGAGGACTAGCGGGGTATAGCACAGATACGCAGTATTTT. Translating gives CASSRGLAGYSTDTQYF.

The V and J genes are TRBV15 and TRBJ1-4, with D possibly being TRBD1 (6 bases). Trimming removed 1 base from V and 1 base from J, with 10 bases in between. This CDR3 is 16 amino acids long. Looked up from germline, CDR1 is LNHNV and CDR2 is YYDKDF (reference sequence). This CDR3 reads CATSRVGTLTNEKLFF. The CDR3 DNA follows: TGTGCCACCAGCAGAGTAGGGACACTAACTAATGAAAAACTGTTTTTT. The variable domain in full, completed from reference TRBV15 and TRBJ1-4, reads DAMVIQNPRYQVTQFGKPVTLSCSQTLNHNVMYWYQQKSSQAPKLLFHYYDKDFNNEADTPDNFQSRRPNTSFCFLDIRSPGLGDTAMYLCATSRVGTLTNEKLFFGSGTQLSVL.

For this clonotype: The limits of the CDR3 on the DNA are not certain, so only TCRdb's listed CDR3 is given. The chain joins TRBV12-3 or TRBV12-4 to TRBJ2-5; TRBD2, as called in the table, went unchecked against the DNA. The CDR3 length equals 14 residues, ends included. The CDR3 reads CASSLGVAGGTLYF.

In this sample, this clonotype turned up a few times. The J gene is TRBJ1-2, the V gene TRBV4-1, with unresolved D. The CDR3 covers 13 residues. The germline gives CDR1 MGHRA, CDR2 YSYEKL. Trimming took 3 bases from V and 5 from J, leaving 10 bases between them. CDR3 nucleotides: TGCGCCAGCAGCCACGAGACGTCTTATGGCTACACCTTC. The encoded protein is CASSHETSYGYTF.

The V gene is TRBV27, the J gene TRBJ2-1; 9 positions agree with TRBD1. V shed 5 bases and J 7 bases; nucleotides not matched to a gene: 9. Germline CDR1 MNHEY, CDR2 SMNVEV (reference sequence). This CDR3 has 15 amino acids. The CDR3 sequence is CASSLRDRVSNEQFF. The CDR3 nucleotides are TGTGCCAGCAGTCTCCGGGACAGGGTGTCTAATGAGCAGTTCTTC.

This clonotype has more than one count but fewer than ten. This rearrangement joins TRBV6-2 or TRBV6-3 to TRBJ1-1; TRBD1 is a possible D gene (5 bases). V lost 4 bases and J 4 bases, leaving 10 bases between the germline ends. Germline lookup yields CDR1 MNHEY and CDR2 SVGEGT. The CDR3 length is 13 residues. The DNA for the CDR3 is TGTGCCAGCAGTTGGGACGGAGGCACTGAAGCTTTCTTT. It is translated as CASSWDGGTEAFF.

V gene TRBV10-3 combines with J gene TRBJ2-1; no reliable D call. The CDR3 is 15 residues long. Trimming removed 2 bases at V and 0 bases at J, with 8 bases between. The V gene's germline CDR1 is ENHRY and CDR2 SYGVKD. The CDR3 DNA follows: TGTGCCATCAGTGAGGCTCAGAGCTCCTACAATGAGCAGTTCTTC. Amino acids: CAISEAQSSYNEQFF.

As for this clonotype: One end of the junction does not line up with germline, which may come from a read error. V gene TRBV27 combines with J gene TRBJ1-4; no firm D call. The CDR3 length is 14 residues. The germline V gene encodes CDR1 MNHEY and CDR2 SMNVEV (reference sequence). The CDR3 here is CASRLSVTNEKLFF. CDR3 coding DNA: TGTGCCAGCAGGTTATCGGTGACTAATGAAAAACTGTTTTTT.

The V gene is TRBV5-1, the J gene TRBJ1-3; 7 bases are shared with TRBD1. CDR3 length equals 15 residues. Germline loops: CDR1 SGHRS, CDR2 YFSETQ. V trimming: 2 bases; J trimming: 3 bases; junction bases outside the gene matches: 5. The CDR3 DNA follows: TGCGCCAGCAGCTTATCCGGGACAGATGGAAACACCATATATTTT. Amino acid sequence: CASSLSGTDGNTIYF.

This clonotype has at least ten counts. The chain has TRBV5-1 and TRBJ1-1; 8 bases line up with TRBD1. This CDR3 spans 15 amino acids. V lost 0 bases, J lost 0 bases, and 1 base stayed unmatched. Germline V CDR1 and CDR2: SGHRS, YFSETQ. CDR3 residues: CASSLGQGMNTEAFF. Written as DNA, the CDR3 is TGCGCCAGCAGCTTGGGACAGGGGATGAACACTGAAGCTTTCTTT.

Concerning this clonotype: One base away lies a much larger clone, so this may be a sequencing read error. The gene calls are TRBV7-7 and TRBJ2-1; 9 nucleotides line up with TRBD2. The V segment lost 3 bases and the J segment 13 bases; nucleotides outside the gene matches: 13. The length of the CDR3 is 15 residues. From germline, CDR1 is SSHAT and CDR2 FNYEAQ (reference sequence). CDR3 coding DNA: TGTGCCAGCAGCTTCAGCGGGGGGCAGCAAGAGACCCAGTTCTTC. Protein: CASSFSGGQQETQFF.